This T cell receptor (beta chain) was obtained from a study of T-cell memory formation after mild COVID-19. TCRdb reprocessed the 5' RACE reads via MiXCR and lists one record per CDR3 protein. The table lists about 420,000 distinct CDR3 sequences, less than 25% of them singletons. The sequence came from an adult woman who had mild COVID-19 (a few samples of this study predate the infection). Cell type and time point are not known. Sequencing was carried out using PBMCs or a T cell subset sorted from them (not recorded which).

The CDR3 nucleotides are TGTGCCAGCAGCTCCTCCCCAAACGGGGGTGGTGAAAAACTGTTTTTT. Its protein is CASSSSPNGGGEKLFF. J is TRBJ1-4 and V is TRBV7-9, with a tentative D call TRBD1 (5 bases). In germline, CDR1 is SEHNR, CDR2 FQNEAQ (reference sequence). V lost 4 bases to trimming and J lost 7 bases, with 19 bases between them. The CDR3 is 16 amino acids.